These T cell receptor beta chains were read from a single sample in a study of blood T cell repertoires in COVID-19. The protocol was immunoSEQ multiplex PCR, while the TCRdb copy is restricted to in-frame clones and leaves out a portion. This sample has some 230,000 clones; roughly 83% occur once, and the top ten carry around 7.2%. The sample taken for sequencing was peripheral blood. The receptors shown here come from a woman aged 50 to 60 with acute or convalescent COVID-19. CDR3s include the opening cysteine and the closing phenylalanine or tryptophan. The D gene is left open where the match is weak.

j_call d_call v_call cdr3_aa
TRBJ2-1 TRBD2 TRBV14 CASSREGPYNEQFF
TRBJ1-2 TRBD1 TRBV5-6 CASSLTGSYGYTF
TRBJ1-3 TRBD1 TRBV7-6 CASSFGQGVGNTIYF
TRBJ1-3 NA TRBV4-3 CASSQDAGPGNTIYF
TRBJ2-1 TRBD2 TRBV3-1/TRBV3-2 CASSQRLAGAVGEQFF
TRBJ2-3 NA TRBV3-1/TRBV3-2 CASSQAPGTDTQYF
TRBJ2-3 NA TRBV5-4 CASSLDRSADTQYF
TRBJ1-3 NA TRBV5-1 CASSISGDSGNTIYF
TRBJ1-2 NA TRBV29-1 CSVTGTQPNYGYTF
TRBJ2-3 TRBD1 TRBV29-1 CSANRGIQYF
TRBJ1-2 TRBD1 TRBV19 CASSPGPGGIDGYTF
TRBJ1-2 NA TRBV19 CASSITGGAGYGYTF
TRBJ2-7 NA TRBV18 CASSQAGHSYEQYF
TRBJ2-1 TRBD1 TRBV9 CASSVLFSGQVEQFF
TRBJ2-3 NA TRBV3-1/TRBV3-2 CASSPLSSYGTDTQYF
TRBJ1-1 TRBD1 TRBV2 CASTSTGANTEAFF
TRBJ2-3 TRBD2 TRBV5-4 CASTRLAGAGTDTQYF
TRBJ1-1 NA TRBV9 CASSVDGMNTEAFF
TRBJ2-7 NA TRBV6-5 CASSRDRGAAYEQYF